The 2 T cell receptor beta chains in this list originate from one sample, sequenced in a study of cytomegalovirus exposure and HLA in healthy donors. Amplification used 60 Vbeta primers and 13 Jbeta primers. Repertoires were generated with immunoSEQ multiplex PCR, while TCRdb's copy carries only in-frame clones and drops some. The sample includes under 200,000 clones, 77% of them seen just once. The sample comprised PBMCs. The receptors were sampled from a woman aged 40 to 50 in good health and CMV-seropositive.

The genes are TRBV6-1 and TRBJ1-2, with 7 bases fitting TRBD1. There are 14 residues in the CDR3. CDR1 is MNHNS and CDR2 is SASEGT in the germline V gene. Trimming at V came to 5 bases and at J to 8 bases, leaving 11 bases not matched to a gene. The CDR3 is CASSQPQGGRGYTF. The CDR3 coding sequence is TGTGCCAGCAGTCAACCCCAGGGGGGAAGGGGCTACACCTTC.

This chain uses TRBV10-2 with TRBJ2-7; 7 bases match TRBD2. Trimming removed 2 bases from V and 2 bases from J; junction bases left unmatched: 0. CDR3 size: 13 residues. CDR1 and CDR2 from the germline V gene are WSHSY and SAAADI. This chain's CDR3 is CASSEAGAYEQYF. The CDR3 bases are TGCGCCAGCAGTGAGGCGGGGGCCTACGAGCAGTACTTC.